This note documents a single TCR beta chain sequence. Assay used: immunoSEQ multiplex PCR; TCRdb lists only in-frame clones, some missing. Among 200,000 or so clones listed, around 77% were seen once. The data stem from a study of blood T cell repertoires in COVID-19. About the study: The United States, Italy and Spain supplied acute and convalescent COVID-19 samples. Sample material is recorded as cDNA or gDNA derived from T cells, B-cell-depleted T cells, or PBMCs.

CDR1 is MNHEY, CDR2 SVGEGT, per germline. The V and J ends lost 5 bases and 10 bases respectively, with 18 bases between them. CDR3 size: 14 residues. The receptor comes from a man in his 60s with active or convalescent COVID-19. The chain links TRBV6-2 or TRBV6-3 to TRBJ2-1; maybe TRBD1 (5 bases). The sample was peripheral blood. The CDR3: CASSTGQPLAEQFF. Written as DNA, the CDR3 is TGTGCCAGCAGTACCGGACAACCCTTGGCCGAGCAGTTCTTC.